These T cell receptor beta chains were read from a single sample in a study of T cell repertoires in ileal Crohn's disease. Clones were read by immunoSEQ multiplex PCR, and TCRdb kept only the in-frame ones, dropping some. The sample includes 13,000 or so clones, just under 80% seen only once; the top ten take under 5%. The specimen sequenced was ileal tissue. These receptors all come from an adult with Crohn's disease. CDR3s include the opening cysteine and the closing phenylalanine or tryptophan. The D gene is left open where the match is weak. Not every row has a clone size; where given, it reads once, few, many or a size class.

d_call: TRBD2
clone_size: -
v_call: TRBV2
j_call: TRBJ2-7
cdr3_aa: CASSGGGTAYEQYF
cdr3_nt: TGTGCCAGCAGTGGCGGGGGTACGGCCTACGAGCAGTACTTC

d_call: -
clone_size: -
v_call: TRBV5-6
j_call: TRBJ2-4
cdr3_aa: CASSWRNGILLAKNIQYF
cdr3_nt: TGTGCCAGCAGCTGGAGGAACGGGATCCTACTAGCCAAAAACATTCAGTACTTC

d_call: TRBD1
clone_size: -
v_call: TRBV6-1
j_call: TRBJ1-2
cdr3_aa: CASSEPRQGIYGYTF
cdr3_nt: TGTGCCAGCAGTGAACCTCGACAGGGGATTTATGGCTACACCTTC

d_call: -
clone_size: once
v_call: TRBV21-1
j_call: TRBJ2-3
cdr3_aa: CASSKRGLSTGFSTDTQYF
cdr3_nt: TGTGCCAGCAGCAAAAGGGGGCTGAGCACCGGGTTTAGCACAGATACGCAGTATTTT

d_call: -
clone_size: -
v_call: TRBV7-9
j_call: TRBJ2-7
cdr3_aa: CASSSARDEQYF
cdr3_nt: TGTGCCAGCAGCTCGGCCCGGGACGAGCAGTACTTC

d_call: -
clone_size: -
v_call: TRBV9
j_call: TRBJ2-7
cdr3_aa: CASSVAYGGYEQYF
cdr3_nt: TGTGCCAGCAGCGTAGCTTACGGCGGTTACGAGCAGTACTTC

d_call: -
clone_size: -
v_call: TRBV7-6
j_call: TRBJ1-4
cdr3_aa: CASSLFDKRGEKLFF
cdr3_nt: TGTGCCAGCAGCTTATTCGACAAAAGGGGGGAAAAACTGTTTTTT

d_call: TRBD2
clone_size: -
v_call: TRBV9
j_call: TRBJ2-1
cdr3_aa: CASSVYGSGRAGVNEQFF
cdr3_nt: TGTGCCAGCAGCGTGTACGGTAGCGGGAGGGCCGGAGTCAATGAGCAGTTCTTC

d_call: TRBD1
clone_size: few
v_call: TRBV27
j_call: TRBJ1-1
cdr3_aa: CASRGQGNTEAFF
cdr3_nt: TGTGCCAGCAGGGGACAGGGGAACACTGAAGCTTTCTTT

d_call: TRBD1
clone_size: -
v_call: TRBV10-3
j_call: TRBJ1-2
cdr3_aa: CAISGTGADSYGYTF
cdr3_nt: TGTGCCATCAGTGGGACAGGGGCGGATAGCTATGGCTACACCTTC

d_call: -
clone_size: -
v_call: TRBV15
j_call: TRBJ2-7
cdr3_aa: CATSRGGLNTYEQYF
cdr3_nt: TGTGCCACCAGCAGGGGCGGACTTAATACCTACGAGCAGTACTTC

d_call: TRBD2
clone_size: -
v_call: TRBV19
j_call: TRBJ2-2
cdr3_aa: CASSKSGRDTGELFF
cdr3_nt: TGTGCCAGTAGTAAAAGCGGGAGAGACACCGGGGAGCTGTTTTTT

d_call: -
clone_size: -
v_call: TRBV7-9
j_call: TRBJ1-2
cdr3_aa: CASSLSWGGANYGYTF
cdr3_nt: TGTGCCAGCAGCTTGAGTTGGGGCGGCGCTAACTATGGCTACACCTTC

d_call: -
clone_size: once
v_call: TRBV5-6
j_call: TRBJ1-1
cdr3_aa: CASSPPTRGGEAFF
cdr3_nt: TGTGCCAGCAGCCCCCCTACTCGGGGTGGTGAAGCTTTCTTT

d_call: TRBD1
clone_size: once
v_call: TRBV9
j_call: TRBJ2-3
cdr3_aa: CASSALQGSTDTQYF
cdr3_nt: TGTGCCAGCAGCGCACTACAGGGGTCCACAGATACGCAGTATTTT

d_call: -
clone_size: -
v_call: TRBV6-1
j_call: TRBJ2-3
cdr3_aa: CASSGAWSDTQYF
cdr3_nt: TGTGCCAGCAGTGGCGCCTGGTCAGATACGCAGTATTTT

d_call: -
clone_size: -
v_call: TRBV4-2
j_call: TRBJ2-5
cdr3_aa: CASSQVEEWGQGQYF
cdr3_nt: TGTGCCAGCAGCCAAGTTGAGGAGTGGGGGCAGGGCCAGTACTTC

d_call: -
clone_size: -
v_call: TRBV2
j_call: TRBJ1-3
cdr3_aa: CASRGTGNTIYF
cdr3_nt: TGTGCCAGCAGGGGGACAGGAAACACCATATATTTT

d_call: -
clone_size: -
v_call: TRBV7-9
j_call: TRBJ2-6
cdr3_aa: CASSPDRSLQLGANVLTF
cdr3_nt: TGTGCCAGCAGCCCCGACAGGTCGCTACAACTTGGAGCCAACGTCCTGACTTTC

d_call: -
clone_size: -
v_call: TRBV9
j_call: TRBJ1-3
cdr3_aa: CASSVWDGGPGNTIYF
cdr3_nt: TGTGCCAGCAGCGTATGGGACGGGGGGCCTGGAAACACCATATATTTT

d_call: TRBD2
clone_size: -
v_call: TRBV30
j_call: TRBJ2-7
cdr3_aa: CAWSARGLAGSKQYF
cdr3_nt: TGTGCCTGGAGTGCCCGGGGACTAGCGGGATCGAAGCAGTACTTC

d_call: -
clone_size: -
v_call: TRBV10-1
j_call: TRBJ1-6
cdr3_aa: CASSLTADNSPLHF
cdr3_nt: TGCGCCAGCAGTCTCACAGCGGATAATTCACCCCTCCACTTT

d_call: TRBD1
clone_size: -
v_call: TRBV5-1
j_call: TRBJ1-4
cdr3_aa: CASSPRTGPNEKLFF
cdr3_nt: TGCGCCAGCAGCCCAAGGACAGGCCCTAATGAAAAACTGTTTTTT

d_call: TRBD1
clone_size: medium-sized
v_call: TRBV7-6
j_call: TRBJ1-1
cdr3_aa: CASSLGDRGDEAFF
cdr3_nt: TGTGCCAGCAGTCTAGGGGACAGGGGAGATGAAGCTTTCTTT

d_call: -
clone_size: -
v_call: TRBV27
j_call: TRBJ1-4
cdr3_aa: CASSLFSRGALREKLFF
cdr3_nt: TGTGCCAGCAGTTTATTCAGCAGGGGCGCCCTAAGGGAAAAACTGTTTTTT